The T cell receptor beta chain described here comes from a study of shared clonotypes between healthy human individuals. Overall study results and limits: Larger estimated richness was generally recorded for naive subsets relative to memory subsets. In contrast to clonotypes shared by all four donors, non-shared clonotypes had lower generation probabilities.

This clone occurred a few times. Its antigen is still unknown. Using 200 ng DNA, around 30,000 T cell genomes, the sorted-subset replicate PCRs were run. Sequencing used immunoSEQ multiplex PCR; TCRdb keeps in-frame clones, though not all of them. The sample consists of about 120,000 clones, around two thirds of them appearing once. The receptor's source is a woman aged 25 to 39 in good health. Sequences were obtained from memory CD8+ T cells sorted from blood. Subset reported: CD45RO+ cells pooled with CCR7-negative TemRA cells.

This CDR3 is CASSSRRLAGGPGYEQYF. In DNA form, the CDR3 reads TGTGCCAGCAGCTCCCGGAGACTAGCGGGAGGGCCTGGGTACGAGCAGTACTTC. The rearrangement uses TRBV7-9 and TRBJ2-7; 14 nucleotides line up with TRBD2. The V gene end was trimmed by 4 bases and the J gene end by 4 bases; junction bases not matched to a gene: 12. This CDR3 spans 18 amino acids. Germline CDR1 and CDR2: SEHNR and FQNEAQ (reference sequence). Based on the CDR3 plus reference TRBV7-9 and TRBJ2-7, the full variable domain is DTGVSQNPRHKITKRGQNVTFRCDPISEHNRLYWYRQTLGQGPEFLTYFQNEAQLEKSRLLSDRFSAERPKGSFSTLEIQRTEQGDSAMYLCASSSRRLAGGPGYEQYFGPGTRLTVT.